Reported below is one T cell receptor beta chain. The table came from immunoSEQ multiplex PCR; TCRdb's copy has only in-frame clones and leaves some out. The sample lists roughly 220,000 clones, 75% to 90% occurring once. From the 120-subject validation cohort, which was separate from the roughly 610-subject first cohort, the donors were drawn. This entry belongs to a study of cytomegalovirus exposure and HLA in healthy donors. There are 13 residues in the CDR3. The germline V and J ends were trimmed by 7 bases and 4 bases, with 11 bases remaining between them. Germline loops: CDR1 LNHDA, CDR2 SQIVND (reference sequence).

Material for sequencing was PBMCs. The chain uses TRBV19 and TRBJ2-1, with D possibly being TRBD1 (6 bases). This clonotype was sampled from a woman younger than 45 in good health and CMV-seropositive. The CDR3 coding sequence is TGTGCCAGTAACCAACAGGGATACAATGAGCAGTTCTTC. Protein product: CASNQQGYNEQFF.